The 13 T cell receptor beta chains below were found in one sample sequenced in a study of ipilimumab plus nivolumab after autologous stem cell transplantation. Method: immunoSEQ multiplex PCR; TCRdb's copy keeps in-frame clones and lacks some. This table has roughly 43,000 clones, approximately 91% appearing once. The input for sequencing was PBMCs, taken in a trial of ipilimumab plus nivolumab as post-transplant consolidation. The receptors stem from a male donor with multiple myeloma.

This clone was observed once. V gene TRBV7-9 combines with J gene TRBJ2-5; D remains ambiguous. The germline V gene has CDR1 SEHNR and CDR2 FQNEAQ (reference sequence). The germline V and J ends were trimmed by 1 base and 4 bases, with 13 bases remaining between them. This CDR3 has 15 residues. CDR3 sequence: CASSLVSAESETQYF. For the CDR3, the DNA is TGTGCCAGCAGCTTAGTCTCGGCGGAATCAGAGACCCAGTACTTC.

V gene TRBV6-1 combines with J gene TRBJ2-7; D not resolved. This CDR3 is 13 amino acids long. The ends were cut back, 5 bases at V and 3 bases at J, with 11 bases in the middle. The germline V gene has CDR1 MNHNS and CDR2 SASEGT. The CDR3 loop is CASSISDDYEQYF. CDR3 sequence (DNA): TGTGCCAGCAGTATCTCGGATGACTACGAGCAGTACTTC.

V and J are TRBV4-3 and TRBJ2-5; weak D call: TRBD1 (6 bases). The length of the CDR3 is 15 residues. Trimming shortened V by 0 bases and J by 7 bases, and 15 bases separated the two germline ends. Germline V gene sequence: CDR1 LGHNA, CDR2 YSLEER. In nucleotides, the CDR3 is TGCGCCAGCAGCCAAGATGTGGTGGGGGCAGGGACCCAGTACTTC. It is translated as CASSQDVVGAGTQYF.

This sequence joins TRBV19 and TRBJ2-1, with 9 bases aligning to TRBD2. Germline V gene lookup returns CDR1 LNHDA and CDR2 SQIVND (reference sequence). The CDR3 totals 16 residues. The V segment lost 5 bases and the J segment 5 bases; nucleotides outside the gene matches: 10. The CDR3 DNA is TGTGCCAGTAGTCCCTGGACTAGCGCCAGCAACAATGAGCAGTTCTTC. It translates to CASSPWTSASNNEQFF.

The J gene is TRBJ2-1, the V gene TRBV9; TRBD2 aligns across 11 bases. The CDR3 spans 17 residues. Trimming removed 0 bases from V and 6 bases from J; junction bases left unmatched: 8. Looked up from germline, CDR1 is SGDLS and CDR2 is YYNGEE. Here the CDR3 reads CASSVGTGTSGPNEQFF. The CDR3 bases are TGTGCCAGCAGCGTAGGAACCGGGACTAGCGGTCCCAATGAGCAGTTCTTC. The complete variable domain, with remaining parts taken from reference TRBV9 and TRBJ2-1, reads DSGVTQTPKHLITATGQRVTLRCSPRSGDLSVYWYQQSLDQGLQFLIQYYNGEERAKGNILERFSAQQFPDLHSELNLSSLELGDSALYFCASSVGTGTSGPNEQFFGPGTRLTVL.

The chain combines TRBV6-1 with TRBJ2-3; tentatively, D is TRBD2 (6 bases). V lost 0 bases to trimming and J lost 6 bases, with 7 bases between them. Germline assignment: CDR1 MNHNS and CDR2 SASEGT. CDR3 length equals 13 residues. The CDR3 DNA reads TGTGCCAGCAGTGAAGCGGGGAGGGATACGCAGTATTTT. This gives the protein CASSEAGRDTQYF.

CDR3 protein: CASRGDSEQFF. The CDR3 coding sequence is TGCGCCAGCAGGGGAGACAGTGAGCAGTTCTTC. The rearrangement uses TRBV10-1 and TRBJ2-1, with D perhaps assigned TRBD1 or TRBD2 (5 bases each). Germline V gene data show CDR1 as WNHNN and CDR2 as SYGVQD (reference sequence). This CDR3 has 11 residues. V dropped 6 bases and J dropped 9 bases, with 9 bases sitting between them.

The chain links TRBV7-9 to TRBJ2-7; D possibly matches TRBD1 or TRBD2 (5 bases each). Germline loops: CDR1 SEHNR, CDR2 FQNEAQ (reference sequence). The CDR3 consists of 13 residues. V shed 5 bases and J shed 7 bases, with 15 bases lying between them. CDR3 in amino acids: CASSIRTEGEQYF. The DNA of the CDR3 is TGTGCCAGCAGCATCCGGACCGAGGGGGAGCAGTACTTC. Based on the CDR3 plus reference TRBV7-9 and TRBJ2-7, the full variable domain is DTGVSQNPRHKITKRGQNVTFRCDPISEHNRLYWYRQTLGQGPEFLTYFQNEAQLEKSRLLSDRFSAERPKGSFSTLEIQRTEQGDSAMYLCASSIRTEGEQYFGPGTRLTVT.

The chain joins TRBV4-1 to TRBJ2-3; 7 bases are shared with TRBD1. The junction had 5 bases not matched to a gene; V was cut back by 1 base and J by 1 base. Looked up from germline, CDR1 is MGHRA and CDR2 is YSYEKL. This CDR3 is 16 amino acids long. The CDR3 here is CASSQGAGTGTDTQYF. The CDR3 DNA follows: TGCGCCAGCAGCCAAGGAGCTGGGACAGGCACAGATACGCAGTATTTT.

V is TRBV30 and J is TRBJ2-3; 9 bases align to TRBD2. The ends lost 2 bases at V and 3 bases at J; junction bases unmatched: 6. The CDR3 covers 15 residues. Germline loops: CDR1 GTSNPN, CDR2 SVGIG (reference sequence). The CDR3 DNA follows: TGTGCCTGGAGTTGGCGGGAGGGGGGGACAGATACGCAGTATTTT. It translates to CAWSWREGGTDTQYF.

The chain is built from TRBV27 and TRBJ1-2; unclear D gene. This CDR3 is built from 14 residues. The germline gives CDR1 MNHEY, CDR2 SMNVEV (reference sequence). The V end was cut by 5 bases, the J end by 4 bases, with 14 bases between. CDR3 sequence reads: CASSADFRTYGYTF. The CDR3 DNA follows: TGTGCCAGCAGTGCTGATTTCAGGACCTATGGCTACACCTTC.

The V and J genes are TRBV4-1 and TRBJ1-5; D uncertain. CDR1 MGHRA and CDR2 YSYEKL come from the germline V gene. The CDR3 is 14 amino acids. Trimming stripped 4 bases from V and 4 bases from J, with 11 bases between. The CDR3 is CASSLWQANQPQHF. The CDR3 DNA reads as TGCGCCAGCAGCCTTTGGCAAGCTAATCAGCCCCAGCATTTT.

The chain employs TRBV2 and TRBJ2-5; 8 bases fit TRBD1. V gave up 6 bases and J gave up 5 bases; unmatched junction bases: 5. CDR3 length: 13 residues. The germline V gene has CDR1 SNHLY and CDR2 FYNNEI. The CDR3 nucleotides are TGTGCCAGCAGGGTGACAGGGGTCGAGACCCAGTACTTC. Translation gives CASRVTGVETQYF.